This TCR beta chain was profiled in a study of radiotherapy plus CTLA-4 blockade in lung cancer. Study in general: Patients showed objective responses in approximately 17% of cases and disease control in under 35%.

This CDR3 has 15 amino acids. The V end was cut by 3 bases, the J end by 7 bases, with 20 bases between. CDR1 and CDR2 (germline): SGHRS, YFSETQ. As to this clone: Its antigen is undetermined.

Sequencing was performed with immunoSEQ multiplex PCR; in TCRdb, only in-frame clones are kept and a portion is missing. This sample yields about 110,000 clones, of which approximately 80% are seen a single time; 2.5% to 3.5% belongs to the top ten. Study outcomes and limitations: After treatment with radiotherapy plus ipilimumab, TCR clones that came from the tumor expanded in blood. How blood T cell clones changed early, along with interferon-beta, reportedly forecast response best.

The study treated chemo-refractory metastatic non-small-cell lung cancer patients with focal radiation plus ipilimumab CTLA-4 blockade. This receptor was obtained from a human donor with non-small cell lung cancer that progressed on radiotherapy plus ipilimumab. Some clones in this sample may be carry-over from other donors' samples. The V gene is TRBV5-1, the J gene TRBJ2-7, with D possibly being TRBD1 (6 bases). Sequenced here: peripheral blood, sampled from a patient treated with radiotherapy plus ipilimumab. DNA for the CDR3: TGCGCCAGCAGCTCGGAGGCAGGGGCAGGTCAAGAGCAGTACTTC. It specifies CASSSEAGAGQEQYF.